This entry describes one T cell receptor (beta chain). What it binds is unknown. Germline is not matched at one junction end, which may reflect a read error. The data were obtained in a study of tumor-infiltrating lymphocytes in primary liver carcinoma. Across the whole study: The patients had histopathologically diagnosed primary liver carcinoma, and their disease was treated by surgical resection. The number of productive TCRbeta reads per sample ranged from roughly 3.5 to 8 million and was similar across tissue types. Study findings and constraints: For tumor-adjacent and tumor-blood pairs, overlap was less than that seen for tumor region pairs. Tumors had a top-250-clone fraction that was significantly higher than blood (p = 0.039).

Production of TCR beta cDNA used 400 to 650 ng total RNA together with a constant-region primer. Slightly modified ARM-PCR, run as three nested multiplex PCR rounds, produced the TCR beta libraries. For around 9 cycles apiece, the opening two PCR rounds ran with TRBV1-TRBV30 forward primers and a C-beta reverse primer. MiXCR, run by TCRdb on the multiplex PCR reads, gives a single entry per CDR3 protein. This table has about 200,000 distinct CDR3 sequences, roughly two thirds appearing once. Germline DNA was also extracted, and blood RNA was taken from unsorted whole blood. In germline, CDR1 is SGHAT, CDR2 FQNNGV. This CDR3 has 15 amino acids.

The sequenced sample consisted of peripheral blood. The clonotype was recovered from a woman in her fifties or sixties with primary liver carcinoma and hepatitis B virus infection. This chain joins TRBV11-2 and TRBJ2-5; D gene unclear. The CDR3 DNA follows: TGTGTCAGCAGCATAGTATTGGAGAGACAAGAGGCCCAGTACTTC. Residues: CVSSIVLERQEAQYF.